These T cell receptor beta chains were read from a single sample in a study of cytomegalovirus exposure and HLA in healthy donors. This table comes from immunoSEQ multiplex PCR, and its TCRdb copy is limited to in-frame clones, with some not included. Altogether more than 50,000 clones are present, 65% to 75% being singletons, with the ten largest covering 20% to 30%. The sample consisted of PBMCs. These receptor sequences come from a man aged 45-65 years in good health and CMV-seropositive. The CDR3 runs from the conserved cysteine through the conserved F or W. A D gene is named only where the DNA matches it firmly. Size is stated for part of the rows, as once, few or many counts, or as a class when the clone is expanded.

d_call	v_call	clone_size	j_call	cdr3_nt	cdr3_aa
TRBD1	TRBV5-6	NA	TRBJ2-3	TGTGCCAGCAGCTCGGGCAGGGACAGGGTAGCAGATACGCAGTATTTT	CASSSGRDRVADTQYF
NA	TRBV15	NA	TRBJ1-4	TGTGCCACCAGCAGAGCAGCAACTAATGAAAAACTGTTTTTT	CATSRAATNEKLFF
NA	TRBV25-1	NA	TRBJ2-1	TGTGCCAGCATTGCTCGGGGCTCCTACAATGAGCAGTTCTTC	CASIARGSYNEQFF
NA	TRBV19	NA	TRBJ1-2	TGTGCCAGTAGTATCAGCGGGGCCGGGGGCTACACCTTC	CASSISGAGGYTF
NA	TRBV7-6	NA	TRBJ2-2	TGTGCCAGCAGCTTAGCGGGGGGACGGACCGGGGAGCTGTTTTTT	CASSLAGGRTGELFF
TRBD1	TRBV6-5	few	TRBJ1-5	TGTGCCAGCAGTCGACGGACAGGGGATCAGCCCCAGCATTTT	CASSRRTGDQPQHF
NA	TRBV28	NA	TRBJ1-1	TGTGCCAGCAGCCATCGGACAGTTAACACTGAAGCTTTCTTT	CASSHRTVNTEAFF
NA	TRBV7-8	few	TRBJ2-7	TGTGCCAGCAGCTTAGACTACTACGAGCAGTACTTC	CASSLDYYEQYF
TRBD2	TRBV11-2	once	TRBJ2-3	TGTGCCAGCAGCTTAGGCCGGACTAGCGAGGATACGCAGTATTTT	CASSLGRTSEDTQYF
NA	TRBV4-3	once	TRBJ1-3	TGCGCCAGCAGCCAAGATCTGGGGCGGAACACCATATATTTT	CASSQDLGRNTIYF
TRBD1	TRBV10-2	NA	TRBJ2-2	TGCGCCAGCAGCCGTACAGGGGTCGGCACCGGGGAGCTGTTTTTT	CASSRTGVGTGELFF
NA	TRBV7-6	NA	TRBJ2-5	TGTGCCAGCAGCCCCCAGGGAGAGACCCAGTACTTC	CASSPQGETQYF
TRBD1	TRBV28	NA	TRBJ2-3	TGTGCCAGCAGTTTGGGGGACAGGGTGCCAGATACGCAGTATTTT	CASSLGDRVPDTQYF
NA	TRBV19	NA	TRBJ2-5	TGTGCCAGTAGTATATCCCAGGGTGCGGTTCAGACCCAGTACTTC	CASSISQGAVQTQYF
TRBD2	TRBV5-4	NA	TRBJ2-5	TGTGCCAGCAGCTTGGCCGGGATGCGGGGGGCGCAAGAGACCCAGTACTTC	CASSLAGMRGAQETQYF
TRBD2	TRBV9	NA	TRBJ2-3	TGTGCCAGCAGCGTAGGTTCTAGCGGAGGGGGCACAGATACGCAGTATTTT	CASSVGSSGGGTDTQYF
NA	TRBV27	NA	TRBJ1-4	TGTGCCAGCAGTTTATCGATAGGGACACAGAATGAAAAACTGTTTTTT	CASSLSIGTQNEKLFF
NA	TRBV15	NA	TRBJ1-2	TGTGCCACCAGCAGAGGCCTCGGTGGGGGCAACTATGGCTACACCTTC	CATSRGLGGGNYGYTF
NA	TRBV5-5	NA	TRBJ1-5	TGTGCCAGCAGCTTGGCCGGGGATAGCAATCAGCCCCAGCATTTT	CASSLAGDSNQPQHF
TRBD1	TRBV6-5	NA	TRBJ2-3	TGTGCCAGCAGGACGGGACAGTCAGATACGCAGTATTTT	CASRTGQSDTQYF
TRBD1	TRBV29-1	NA	TRBJ2-7	TGCAGCGTTTGGAAACAGGGGGGATACGAGCAGTACTTC	CSVWKQGGYEQYF
NA	TRBV11-2	NA	TRBJ1-5	TGTGCCAGCAGCTTCGGTCTTAGCAATCAGCCCCAGCATTTT	CASSFGLSNQPQHF
NA	TRBV11-2	NA	TRBJ1-2	TGTGCCAGCAGCCCCAGGCTCGTGGGGGGGGGCTACACCTTC	CASSPRLVGGGYTF
TRBD2	TRBV5-6	NA	TRBJ2-3	TGTGCCAGCAGATCGCCTAGCGGGGGGGCACCAGATACGCAGTATTTT	CASRSPSGGAPDTQYF
NA	TRBV7-2	NA	TRBJ2-1	TGTGCCAGCAGTCTACGGACCCCCGGGGGGACAAATGAGCAGTTCTTC	CASSLRTPGGTNEQFF
TRBD1	TRBV7-6	once	TRBJ1-1	TGTGCCAGCAGCCCAACCCCGGGGGGATCCGGGACAGGGGTTTTCGGAGCTTTCTTT	CASSPTPGGSGTGVFGAFF
NA	TRBV9	NA	TRBJ1-1	TGTGCCAGCAGCGTAGGCGAGGGCTTAGCTTTCTTT	CASSVGEGLAFF
TRBD1	TRBV2	few	TRBJ1-5	TGTGCCAGCAGTGATTTAGGGACAGGGGGCTCCTTAAGCAATCAGCCCCAGCATTTT	CASSDLGTGGSLSNQPQHF
TRBD2	TRBV4-2	NA	TRBJ2-1	TGTGCCAGCAGCCAAGCCCCGGGACTAGCGGGGGAGAACAATGAGCAGTTCTTC	CASSQAPGLAGENNEQFF
NA	TRBV2	NA	TRBJ1-5	TGTGCCAGCAGGGTCGGCGAGGGTCCTCAGCCCCAGCATTTT	CASRVGEGPQPQHF
NA	TRBV7-8	NA	TRBJ1-4	TGTGCCAGCAGCTTAGTTTCAGCGGAAAAACTGTTTTTT	CASSLVSAEKLFF
NA	TRBV6-5	NA	TRBJ1-1	TGTGCCAGCAGTTACTCGTTCAGGCCTGATGAAGCTTTCTTT	CASSYSFRPDEAFF
NA	TRBV27	NA	TRBJ2-3	TGTGCCAGCAGTTTGGAGGGATGGACAGATACGCAGTATTTT	CASSLEGWTDTQYF
TRBD2	TRBV5-1	NA	TRBJ2-3	TGCGCCAGCAGCCCGGGACTAACTACAGATACGCAGTATTTT	CASSPGLTTDTQYF
NA	TRBV7-9	NA	TRBJ1-1	TGTGCCAGCAGCTTAGCGGGGGCAGGGAACACTGAAGCTTTCTTT	CASSLAGAGNTEAFF
NA	TRBV19	NA	TRBJ1-1	TGTGCCACCATACAGGGCACTGAAGCTTTCTTT	CATIQGTEAFF
TRBD2	TRBV29-1	once	TRBJ2-7	TGCAGCGTACAACTAGCGGGAGCTCCCTACGAGCAGTACTTC	CSVQLAGAPYEQYF
TRBD2	TRBV28	NA	TRBJ2-7	TGTGCCAGCAGTACCGCTAGCGGCGGTCCCTACGAGCAGTACTTC	CASSTASGGPYEQYF
TRBD1	TRBV7-2	NA	TRBJ1-5	TGTGCCAGCAGCTTAGGAGGGACAGGATATCAGCCCCAGCATTTT	CASSLGGTGYQPQHF
TRBD1	TRBV19	NA	TRBJ1-1	TGTGCCAGTAGCCAAAGGACAGGGCACCCTGAAGCTTTCTTT	CASSQRTGHPEAFF
NA	TRBV30	once	TRBJ2-7	TGTGCCTGGAGTGTACAAGTCCGCGAGCAGTACTTC	CAWSVQVREQYF
NA	TRBV5-6	few	TRBJ2-3	TGTGCCAGCAGCTTGGGGGCAGGCACAGATACGCAGTATTTT	CASSLGAGTDTQYF
TRBD1	TRBV6-5	NA	TRBJ2-7	TGTGCCAGCAGCCGCGGACAGGGGGCATATAACGAGCAGTACTTC	CASSRGQGAYNEQYF
NA	TRBV30	NA	TRBJ1-4	TGTGCCTGGAGTCAGTCGGACTCCCCGGGGGAAAAACTGTTTTTT	CAWSQSDSPGEKLFF
NA	TRBV6-1	NA	TRBJ2-7	TGTGCCAGCACCTCCGACAGAATGAGCTCCTACGAGCAGTACTTC	CASTSDRMSSYEQYF
NA	TRBV29-1	NA	TRBJ2-5	TGCAGCGTTGCTTTAAAGGGAGGAGAGACCCAGTACTTC	CSVALKGGETQYF
TRBD1	TRBV11-2	NA	TRBJ2-3	TGTGCCAGCAGCCCTGACAGGGGTCTTCAAGATACGCAGTATTTT	CASSPDRGLQDTQYF
TRBD2	TRBV13	NA	TRBJ2-7	TGTGCCAGCAGCTTAGGAGCGGGAGCCCCCTACGAGCAGTACTTC	CASSLGAGAPYEQYF
NA	TRBV30	NA	TRBJ2-5	TGTGCCTGGAGTGTACGAGGGTTTGGGGGCGAGACCCAGTACTTC	CAWSVRGFGGETQYF
TRBD1	TRBV5-1	NA	TRBJ2-7	TGCGCCAGCAGCCCTGGGGACAGTGTTTCCTACGAGCAGTACTTC	CASSPGDSVSYEQYF
NA	TRBV29-1	NA	TRBJ2-1	TGCAGCGGAACGACAGTCAGCTCCTACAATGAGCAGTTCTTC	CSGTTVSSYNEQFF
NA	TRBV7-3	NA	TRBJ1-1	TGTGCCAGCAGCCATAGTGCAGGTCGGAACACTGAAGCTTTCTTT	CASSHSAGRNTEAFF